Presented here are 16 T cell receptor beta chains from one specimen sequenced in a study of T cell clones after liver transplantation. Produced via immunoSEQ multiplex PCR; TCRdb's table is partial and in-frame only. The sample comprises 68,000 or so clones, about four fifths of which are singletons, and about 0.64% rests with the top ten. The sample consisted of CD4+ T cells from blood, taken before liver transplant. The receptor set was obtained from a human donor who received a liver transplant.

The chain carries TRBV2 and TRBJ2-2; D perhaps matches TRBD2 (6 bases). V was pared by 1 base and J by 0 bases, with 9 bases between. Germline V gives CDR1 SNHLY, CDR2 FYNNEI. The length of the CDR3 is 16 residues. CDR3 amino acids: CASSEVRLANTGELFF. The CDR3 bases are TGTGCCAGCAGTGAAGTTCGACTAGCGAACACCGGGGAGCTGTTTTTT.

The chain uses TRBV6-1 and TRBJ2-3; possibly TRBD1 or TRBD2 for D (5 bases each). V lost 1 base and J lost 3, with 11 bases in between. Per the germline V gene, CDR1 is MNHNS and CDR2 is SASEGT. CDR3 size: 15 residues. This CDR3 reads CASSEGWGLTDTQYF. In nucleotides, the CDR3 is TGTGCCAGCAGTGAAGGTTGGGGGTTGACAGATACGCAGTATTTT.

This sequence joins TRBV4-1 and TRBJ1-1; unclear D gene. Trimming stripped 0 bases from V and 1 base from J, with 12 bases between. Germline V CDR1 and CDR2: MGHRA, YSYEKL. CDR3 length: 16 residues. As DNA, the CDR3 is TGCGCCAGCAGCCAAGATAGGACGAGGGCGAACACTGAAGCTTTCTTT. Amino acid sequence: CASSQDRTRANTEAFF.

The V and J genes are TRBV25-1 and TRBJ1-5; possible D gene TRBD1, 5 bases. CDR1 and CDR2 from the germline V gene are MGHDK and SYGVNS. V dropped 4 bases and J dropped 3 bases, with 13 bases sitting between them. The CDR3 is 15 amino acids. The CDR3, as DNA: TGTGCCAGCAGTGCTCGCGGGGGACCCAATCAGCCCCAGCATTTT. Protein product: CASSARGGPNQPQHF.

This clone is medium-sized by share. This rearrangement joins TRBV2 to TRBJ2-1; D gene ambiguous. CDR3 size: 13 residues. Deletions cut 7 bases from V and 6 bases from J, with 13 bases between. CDR1 and CDR2 from the germline V gene are SNHLY and FYNNEI. CDR3 amino acids: CASISGVSNEQFF. DNA of the CDR3: TGTGCCAGCATCTCCGGAGTTTCCAATGAGCAGTTCTTC.

This clone was picked up a small number of times. This chain connects TRBV5-4 to TRBJ2-7; no clear D gene. This CDR3 region has 15 residues. Germline CDR1 SGHNT, CDR2 YYREEE (reference sequence). The germline V and J ends were trimmed by 1 base and 0 bases, with 11 bases remaining between them. The CDR3 is CASSLPRGNSYEQYF. In nucleotides, the CDR3 is TGTGCCAGCAGCTTGCCCCGCGGTAACTCCTACGAGCAGTACTTC. Full variable domain (remainder filled in from reference TRBV5-4 and TRBJ2-7): ETGVTQSPTHLIKTRGQQVTLRCSSQSGHNTVSWYQQALGQGPQFIFQYYREEENGRGNFPPRFSGLQFPNYSSELNVNALELDDSALYLCASSLPRGNSYEQYFGPGTRLTVT.

This clone has more than one count but fewer than ten. The J gene is TRBJ1-4, the V gene TRBV7-9; D perhaps matches TRBD1 (5 bases). The germline V gene encodes CDR1 SEHNR and CDR2 FQNEAQ (reference sequence). CDR3 length equals 14 residues. The germline V and J ends were trimmed by 5 bases and 0 bases, with 7 bases remaining between them. In DNA form, the CDR3 reads TGTGCCAGCAGCCCAGGGACAACTAATGAAAAACTGTTTTTT. Its protein is CASSPGTTNEKLFF.

This clone was seen a few times. The chain couples TRBV18 to TRBJ1-2, with D perhaps TRBD1 (6 bases). V lost 5 bases to trimming and J lost 6 bases, with 19 bases between them. The CDR3 length is 15 residues. Germline loops: CDR1 KGHSH, CDR2 LQKENI. The CDR3 DNA reads as TGTGCCAGCTCAGAAAACAGGGAAATAGTGGATGGCTACACCTTC. Translated: CASSENREIVDGYTF.

The rearrangement uses TRBV30 and TRBJ2-6, with 7 bases lining up with TRBD1. CDR3 length equals 16 residues. Germline V gene sequence: CDR1 GTSNPN, CDR2 SVGIG (reference sequence). The trim removed 7 bases at V and 2 bases at J, leaving 11 bases unmatched. CDR3 protein: CAFTTGLRAGANVLTF. Written as DNA, the CDR3 is TGTGCCTTTACGACAGGGTTAAGGGCTGGGGCCAACGTCCTGACTTTC.

The table lists this clone with a count of one. The CDR3 loop is CASSFRYQGGAANTGELFF. DNA of the CDR3: TGTGCCAGCAGTTTTAGGTATCAGGGTGGGGCAGCGAACACCGGGGAGCTGTTTTTT. The chain recombines TRBV28 with TRBJ2-2; possibly TRBD1 for D (5 bases). The length of the CDR3 is 19 residues. Germline CDR1 reads MDHEN; CDR2 reads SYDVKM. The germline V and J ends were trimmed by 3 bases and 0 bases, with 20 bases remaining between them.

The CDR3 DNA reads TGTGCCAGCAGCTTAGTCCGGGACAGGGGTGGCTACACCTTC. Translating it yields CASSLVRDRGGYTF. The rearrangement joins TRBV11-2 to TRBJ1-2, with TRBD1 identical over 10 bases. In germline, CDR1 is SGHAT, CDR2 FQNNGV. V dropped 1 base and J dropped 7; count of bases not matched to a gene: 3. The CDR3 covers 14 residues.

This sequence joins TRBV14 and TRBJ2-5; D ambiguous. The CDR3 consists of 16 residues. V was trimmed by 0 bases and J by 5 bases, leaving 16 bases between them. Germline V gene sequence: CDR1 SGHDN, CDR2 FVKESK. The CDR3: CASSQEIGKGSETQYF. Here the CDR3 DNA reads TGTGCCAGCAGCCAAGAGATAGGAAAAGGGTCCGAGACCCAGTACTTC.

With regard to this clone: Different DNA sequences within this sample yield the same CDR3. The chain combines TRBV5-1 with TRBJ1-2; D is possibly TRBD1 (5 bases). The V and J ends lost 2 bases and 6 bases respectively, with 8 bases between them. Germline CDR1 reads SGHRS; CDR2 reads YFSETQ. This CDR3 has 12 residues. The CDR3: CASSLEGDGYTF. The CDR3 bases are TGCGCCAGCAGCTTAGAAGGGGATGGCTACACCTTC.

By frequency in the sample, this clone is medium-sized (0.01 to 0.1%). This chain joins TRBV10-2 and TRBJ2-7; either TRBD1 or TRBD2 may supply D (5 bases each). CDR1 is WSHSY, CDR2 SAAADI, per germline. Trimming pared 6 bases from V and 6 bases from J, leaving 12 bases between. There are 12 residues in the CDR3. CDR3 in DNA: TGCGCCAGCAGGGCCCCAGGGAGCGAGCAGTACTTC. Translation gives CASRAPGSEQYF.

The chain is built from TRBV5-6 and TRBJ1-5; 10 bases map to TRBD1. V dropped 4 bases and J dropped 6; count of bases not matched to a gene: 7. The CDR3 runs 15 residues. CDR1 is SGHDT and CDR2 is YYEEEE in the germline V gene. The CDR3 loop is CASSRDRGVSQPQHF. CDR3 DNA sequence: TGTGCCAGCAGCCGGGACAGGGGCGTAAGTCAGCCCCAGCATTTT.

The rearrangement links TRBV6-5 to TRBJ1-1; TRBD1 aligns across 7 bases. CDR3 size: 14 residues. The V gene end was trimmed by 8 bases and the J gene end by 0 bases; junction bases not matched to a gene: 6. Per germline, CDR1 MNHEY and CDR2 SVGAGI. CDR3 loop: CASRGGVLNTEAFF. The CDR3 DNA sequence: TGTGCCAGCCGAGGGGGCGTGTTGAACACTGAAGCTTTCTTT.